Listed here are 21 T cell receptor beta chains from one sample, sequenced in a study of T cell changes during pregnancy in multiple sclerosis. Profiling relied on immunoSEQ multiplex PCR, and the TCRdb table lists in-frame clones only, not all of them. The top ten clones hold 1.5% to 2% of a sample with some 94,000 clones, approximately 90% of them seen once. The specimen was peripheral blood, collected in the first trimester of pregnancy. The receptors were gathered from a female donor in good health, enrolled as a control in a pregnancy study.

V usage is TRBV6-1 and J usage is TRBJ2-7; a possible D gene is TRBD2 (6 bases). Germline values: CDR1 MNHNS, CDR2 SASEGT. The CDR3 runs to 15 residues. The V and J ends lost 1 base and 2 bases respectively, with 12 bases between them. The CDR3 sequence: CASSEVAAGPYEQYF. CDR3 DNA sequence: TGTGCCAGCAGTGAAGTGGCGGCGGGACCCTACGAGCAGTACTTC.

The CDR3 bases are TGTGCCAGCAGCCCCTTTGCGACCAGCGCAAGCACTGAAGCTTTCTTT. This sequence encodes CASSPFATSASTEAFF. The V call is TRBV7-3, the J call TRBJ1-1; no definite D call. V lost 5 bases and J lost 4, with 20 bases in between. The V gene's germline CDR1 is SGHTA and CDR2 FQGTGA. The CDR3 has 16 amino acids.

This chain links TRBV28 with TRBJ2-1; 9 nucleotides align to TRBD2. J was trimmed by 8 bases and V by 4 bases; bases with no gene match: 15. CDR1 and CDR2 (germline): MDHEN, SYDVKM. This CDR3 is built from 17 residues. The chain's CDR3 is CASSSYVGRGGRHEQFF. CDR3 DNA: TGTGCCAGCAGTTCATATGTAGGGCGGGGGGGTCGACATGAGCAGTTCTTC.

The rearrangement joins TRBV7-9 to TRBJ1-4; 8 bases map to TRBD1. The CDR3 is 14 residues long. CDR1 and CDR2 from the germline V gene are SEHNR and FQNEAQ (reference sequence). Losses at the gene ends were 10 bases for V and 11 bases for J; bases not matched to a gene: 15. CDR3 sequence reads: CATGSGQVLGKLFF. The CDR3 nucleotides are TGTGCCACCGGGTCGGGACAGGTTCTGGGGAAACTGTTTTTT.

The V gene is TRBV9, the J gene TRBJ1-2, with TRBD1 identical over 11 bases. The CDR3 covers 14 residues. Looked up from germline, CDR1 is SGDLS and CDR2 is YYNGEE. Trimming took 2 bases from V and 8 from J; bases not matched to a gene: 5. CDR3 sequence: CASSVGQGATGYTF. The CDR3 DNA follows: TGTGCCAGCAGCGTCGGACAGGGGGCGACGGGCTACACCTTC.

The chain joins TRBV4-1 to TRBJ1-2; no reliable D call. This CDR3 comprises 14 residues. The germline V gene has CDR1 MGHRA and CDR2 YSYEKL. The germline V and J ends were trimmed by 1 base and 8 bases, with 14 bases remaining between them. The chain's CDR3 is CASSQVSEQSGYTF. As DNA, the CDR3 is TGCGCCAGCAGCCAAGTCAGTGAACAGTCAGGCTACACCTTC.

This chain links TRBV27 with TRBJ2-5; TRBD2 matches at 11 bases. CDR1 and CDR2 from the germline V gene are MNHEY and SMNVEV (reference sequence). V was pared by 4 bases and J by 9 bases, with 13 bases of the junction left unmatched. This CDR3 contains 16 residues. The CDR3 sequence: CASSSPIAGGVRAQYF. Here the CDR3 DNA reads TGTGCCAGCAGTTCTCCTATAGCGGGAGGGGTCCGGGCCCAGTACTTC.

This clone appeared a single time. The chain is built from TRBV28 and TRBJ2-7; D is possibly TRBD2 (6 bases). Germline CDR1 reads MDHEN; CDR2 reads SYDVKM. This CDR3 is 13 amino acids long. V lost 10 bases to trimming and J lost 0 bases, with 13 bases between them. In DNA form, the CDR3 reads TGTGCCACTGGAGGGGTCTTCTCCTACGAGCAGTACTTC. Its translation: CATGGVFSYEQYF.

The J gene is TRBJ1-2, the V gene TRBV6-4; 9 bases map to TRBD1. Germline V gene lookup returns CDR1 MRHNA and CDR2 SNTAGT. The CDR3 has 13 amino acids. The junction had 12 bases not matched to a gene; V was cut back by 6 bases and J by 13 bases. The CDR3 DNA is TGTGCCAGCAGCGACAGGGGGTCGGCTCTACGCACCTTC. This gives the protein CASSDRGSALRTF.

V is TRBV19 and J is TRBJ1-6; D may be TRBD1 (6 bases). V was cut by 7 bases and J by 5 bases, with 15 bases left in between. The length of the CDR3 is 15 residues. Germline V gene lookup returns CDR1 LNHDA and CDR2 SQIVND (reference sequence). In DNA, the CDR3 is TGTGCCAGTACATACGACAGGTCCCATAATTCACCCCTCCACTTT. Translated, it gives CASTYDRSHNSPLHF.

The chain combines TRBV28 with TRBJ2-7; 7 nucleotides line up with TRBD1. CDR3 length equals 15 residues. Germline V gene lookup returns CDR1 MDHEN and CDR2 SYDVKM. J was trimmed by 0 bases and V by 5 bases; bases with no gene match: 7. The CDR3 sequence: CASSITGAHSYEQYF. The CDR3 nucleotides read TGTGCCAGCAGTATAACAGGGGCTCACTCCTACGAGCAGTACTTC.

This clone occurred once. The chain uses TRBV10-1 and TRBJ1-3; possibly TRBD1 for D (5 bases). Deletions cut 6 bases from V and 2 bases from J, with 11 bases between. The CDR3 extends over 14 amino acids. Germline V gene sequence: CDR1 WNHNN, CDR2 SYGVQD (reference sequence). Here the CDR3 DNA reads TGCGCCAGCAGGTCAGGGCCTCCTGGAAACACCATATATTTT. This gives the protein CASRSGPPGNTIYF.

The chain employs TRBV7-6 and TRBJ1-1, with 7 bases that match TRBD1. Germline CDR1 is SGHVS and CDR2 is FNYEAQ. V trimming: 2 bases; J trimming: 1 base; junction bases outside the gene matches: 4. The CDR3 has 15 amino acids. The CDR3 loop is CASSLRTGSNTEAFF. Here the CDR3 DNA reads TGTGCCAGCAGCTTACGGACAGGCTCGAACACTGAAGCTTTCTTT.

The CDR3: CASSYSTGGGNSPLHF. The CDR3 DNA follows: TGTGCCAGCAGCTACTCGACAGGGGGCGGAAATTCACCCCTCCACTTT. The V and J genes are TRBV7-9 and TRBJ1-6, with 10 bases aligning to TRBD1. This CDR3 is 16 amino acids long. Losses at the gene ends were 4 bases for V and 7 bases for J; bases not matched to a gene: 7. Germline CDR1 SEHNR, CDR2 FQNEAQ (reference sequence).

This clone was detected once. J is TRBJ2-2 and V is TRBV7-3, with 8 bases identical to TRBD2. The trim removed 4 bases at V and 3 bases at J, leaving 7 bases unmatched. This CDR3 spans 16 amino acids. Germline V CDR1 and CDR2: SGHTA, FQGTGA. Here the CDR3 DNA reads TGTGCCAGCAGCTCATCGGGGGGGCCAGACACCGGGGAGCTGTTTTTT. Protein sequence: CASSSSGGPDTGELFF.

This sequence joins TRBV30 and TRBJ1-1; 7 nucleotides align to TRBD1. The CDR3 is 11 amino acids. V lost 4 bases and J lost 9; bases outside the gene matches: 5. Germline V gene lookup returns CDR1 GTSNPN and CDR2 SVGIG (reference sequence). CDR3 region: CAWNQRGQAFF. The CDR3 region has the DNA TGTGCCTGGAATCAAAGGGGGCAAGCTTTCTTT.

This clone was counted once. V gene TRBV4-3 combines with J gene TRBJ2-7; D gene unclear. Per the germline V gene, CDR1 is LGHNA and CDR2 is YSLEER. V was clipped by 4 bases and J by 1 base, with 11 bases between them. The CDR3 totals 14 residues. CDR3 amino acids: CASSPAYPSYEQYF. The CDR3 DNA follows: TGCGCCAGCAGCCCTGCGTACCCGTCCTACGAGCAGTACTTC.

V is TRBV29-1 and J is TRBJ2-4, with a weak D call TRBD2 (6 bases). Trimming cost V 4 bases and J 9 bases, with 22 bases left between them. The CDR3 spans 15 residues. Germline loops: CDR1 SQVTM, CDR2 ANQGSEA. The CDR3 nucleotides are TGCAGCGTTGGGACCCCCCGCGGGGAGTTGATCATTCAGTACTTC. Translated: CSVGTPRGELIIQYF.

The chain couples TRBV15 to TRBJ1-2; 9 bases are shared with TRBD1. CDR3 size: 16 residues. From germline, CDR1 is LNHNV and CDR2 YYDKDF (reference sequence). V shed 4 bases and J 1 base; nucleotides not matched to a gene: 7. The CDR3 protein is CATSMGQGGGNYGYTF. The CDR3 nucleotides are TGTGCCACCAGCATGGGACAGGGAGGAGGTAACTATGGCTACACCTTC.

The chain couples TRBV7-2 to TRBJ1-2, with 7 bases that match TRBD1. This CDR3 comprises 17 residues. The germline gives CDR1 SGHTA, CDR2 FQGNSA. Germline trimming cut 2 bases from V and 1 base from J; bases unmatched to any gene: 10. In DNA, the CDR3 is TGTGCCAGCAGCTTATTCGCCCCGGGACAGATTAACTATGGCTACACCTTC. This sequence encodes CASSLFAPGQINYGYTF.

The rearrangement links TRBV6-5 to TRBJ2-1; 10 bases agree with TRBD1. V was clipped by 2 bases and J by 8 bases; unmatched bases: 6. CDR3 length: 15 amino acids. Germline V CDR1 and CDR2: MNHEY, SVGAGI. The CDR3 DNA follows: TGTGCCAGCAGTTACCGTCGGGACAGGGGTTATGAGCAGTTCTTC. Translating it yields CASSYRRDRGYEQFF.